These 15 T cell receptor beta chains came from one sample sequenced in a study of T cells in Graves' hyperthyroidism and ophthalmopathy. RNA transcripts yielded amplified TCR beta CDR3 regions. The HTBI primer set drove a first-round RT-PCR of the TCR CDR3. TCRdb re-called the multiplex PCR reads through MiXCR, storing one row per CDR3 protein. The sample has roughly 500,000 distinct CDR3 sequences; 40% to 55% are singletons. The sequencing input was peripheral blood or thyroid tissue (not recorded which). The receptor source for this set is an adult woman with Graves' disease, either hyperthyroidism or ophthalmopathy (not recorded which).

Comment on this clonotype: A read error may explain this, as a much larger clone is one base away. The rearrangement links TRBV2 to TRBJ2-7; perhaps TRBD1 as D (6 bases). This CDR3 comprises 16 residues. The ends were cut back, 4 bases at V and 3 bases at J, with 19 bases in the middle. Looked up from germline, CDR1 is SNHLY and CDR2 is FYNNEI. CDR3 coding DNA: TGTGCCAGCAGTGGATTGGTGGGACACGGAGTCTACGAGCAGTACTTC. Its protein product is CASSGLVGHGVYEQYF.

V and J are TRBV20-1 and TRBJ2-5; possibly TRBD2 for D (5 bases). With 5 bases removed from V and 0 bases from J, the gap between germline ends came to 10 bases. CDR1 DFQATT and CDR2 SNEGSKA come from the germline V gene (reference sequence). The CDR3 totals 13 residues. This chain's CDR3 is CSAADWYQETQYF. Here the CDR3 DNA reads TGCAGTGCTGCGGACTGGTACCAAGAGACCCAGTACTTC.

This clonotype was seen repeatedly, ten times or more. The chain links TRBV7-8 to TRBJ1-5, with D uncertain. The V end was cut by 1 base, the J end by 5 bases, with 9 bases between. Germline-derived CDR1 and CDR2 are SGHVS and FQNEAQ. CDR3 length equals 14 residues. The CDR3 region is CASSLEDGYQPQHF. Here the CDR3 DNA reads TGTGCCAGCAGCTTAGAGGACGGGTATCAGCCCCAGCATTTT. The full variable domain, in which reference TRBV7-8 and TRBJ1-5 provide the parts outside the CDR3, is GAGVSQSPRYKVAKRGQDVALRCDPISGHVSLFWYQQALGQGPEFLTYFQNEAQLDKSGLPSDRFFAERPEGSVSTLKIQRTQQEDSAVYLCASSLEDGYQPQHFGDGTRLSIL.

This clonotype appeared a few times. V and J are TRBV6-6 and TRBJ2-7, with a weak D call TRBD2 (6 bases). The germline V gene encodes CDR1 MNHNY and CDR2 SVGAGI (reference sequence). Trimming removed 5 bases from V and 6 bases from J, with 17 bases in between. The CDR3 is 14 residues long. The CDR3 region has the DNA TGTGCCAGCAGTAGGACTTCGGGACTCGGCGAGCAGTACTTC. Translating it yields CASSRTSGLGEQYF.

The chain links TRBV10-3 to TRBJ2-6, with TRBD2 matching over 8 bases. Trimming cost V 6 bases and J 11 bases; bases outside gene matches: 12. From germline, CDR1 is ENHRY and CDR2 SYGVKD. The length of the CDR3 is 15 residues. CDR3 nucleotides: TGTGCCATCAGGGGGGCCGACGGGGGGGCTTACGTCCTGACTTTC. It is translated as CAIRGADGGAYVLTF.

The V call is TRBV2, the J call TRBJ2-7, with D perhaps being TRBD1 or TRBD2 (5 bases each). With 6 bases removed from V and 4 bases from J, the gap between germline ends came to 10 bases. Germline loops: CDR1 SNHLY, CDR2 FYNNEI. This CDR3 comprises 12 residues. Here the CDR3 DNA reads TGTGCCAGCAGACAGGACTCTTACGAGCAGTACTTC. Its translation: CASRQDSYEQYF.

Many counts were recorded for this clonotype. The V and J genes are TRBV6-1 and TRBJ1-1; no clear D gene. The CDR3 is 11 residues long. Trimming cost V 4 bases and J 7 bases, with 7 bases left between them. Germline CDR1 MNHNS, CDR2 SASEGT. For the CDR3, the DNA is TGTGCCAGCAGTGTAAAGTTTGAAGCTTTCTTT. Its translation is CASSVKFEAFF.

The rearrangement uses TRBV7-9 and TRBJ2-5; 11 bases are a match to TRBD2. Trimming removed 6 bases from V and 1 base from J; junction bases left unmatched: 10. The CDR3 has 17 amino acids. The V gene's germline CDR1 is SEHNR and CDR2 FQNEAQ (reference sequence). In DNA, the CDR3 is TGTGCCAGCAGGGTTCTGGCTAGCGGGAGGCGCCAAGAGACCCAGTACTTC. Protein product: CASRVLASGRRQETQYF.

The chain uses TRBV2 and TRBJ2-7; tentatively, D is TRBD2 (6 bases). The CDR3 sequence is 13 residues long. Trimming took 9 bases from V and 2 from J, leaving 14 bases between them. The germline V gene has CDR1 SNHLY and CDR2 FYNNEI. DNA for the CDR3: TGTGCCAGACTCCCGCGGGGAGCCTACGAGCAGTACTTC. Translated, it gives CARLPRGAYEQYF. The full variable domain, in which reference TRBV2 and TRBJ2-7 provide the parts outside the CDR3, is EPEVTQTPSHQVTQMGQEVILRCVPISNHLYFYWYRQILGQKVEFLVSFYNNEISEKSEIFDDQFSVERPDGSNFTLKIRSTKLEDSAMYFCARLPRGAYEQYFGPGTRLTVT.

In this sample, this clonotype turned up many times. The gene calls are TRBV29-1 and TRBJ2-5, with D hard to call. The CDR3 length is 10 residues. Per the germline V gene, CDR1 is SQVTM and CDR2 is ANQGSEA. The V end was cut by 6 bases, the J end by 3 bases, with 5 bases between. The CDR3 DNA reads as TGCAGCGTCCTAAAAGAGACCCAGTACTTC. This translates into CSVLKETQYF.

The table lists this clonotype with a few counts. The chain employs TRBV10-3 and TRBJ2-5; 13 nucleotides match TRBD2. V was pared by 2 bases and J by 4 bases, with 7 bases of the junction left unmatched. CDR1 and CDR2 from the germline V gene are ENHRY and SYGVKD. The CDR3 is 17 amino acids. The CDR3 loop is CAISEIGLAGARETQYF. The CDR3, as DNA: TGTGCCATCAGTGAGATAGGACTAGCGGGAGCCCGAGAGACCCAGTACTTC.

The V gene is TRBV4-2, the J gene TRBJ2-3; D ambiguous. With 1 base removed from V and 2 bases from J, the gap between germline ends came to 7 bases. CDR3 length equals 14 residues. Germline values: CDR1 LGHNA, CDR2 YNFKEQ. CDR3 region: CASSQVDSTDTQYF. CDR3 DNA: TGTGCCAGCAGCCAAGTAGACTCCACAGATACGCAGTATTTT.

This sequence joins TRBV29-1 and TRBJ2-7; the match to TRBD1 covers 7 bases. The germline gives CDR1 SQVTM, CDR2 ANQGSEA. This CDR3 region has 19 residues. Losses at the gene ends were 1 base for V and 6 bases for J; bases not matched to a gene: 24. The CDR3 sequence is CSVEVGTEGPRGWAREQYF. The CDR3 nucleotides read TGCAGCGTTGAAGTCGGGACAGAAGGTCCCCGTGGATGGGCTCGCGAGCAGTACTTC.

This clonotype was recorded a few times. This chain uses TRBV28 with TRBJ2-7; TRBD1 aligns across 9 bases. CDR3 length equals 13 residues. The germline CDR1 and CDR2 sequences are MDHEN and SYDVKM. Germline trimming cut 6 bases from V and 2 bases from J; bases unmatched to any gene: 2. CDR3 nucleotide sequence: TGTGCCAGCAGGGGGACAGGGCCCTACGAGCAGTACTTC. Translation gives CASRGTGPYEQYF.

The chain carries TRBV25-1 and TRBJ2-6; no reliable D call. The V end lost 3 bases, the J end lost 7 bases, and 4 bases lay between the germline ends. The CDR3 is made up of 12 amino acids. Germline CDR1 MGHDK, CDR2 SYGVNS. CDR3 DNA: TGTGCCAGCAGTGATTTTGCCAACGTCCTGACTTTC. It translates to CASSDFANVLTF.